The subject of this entry is one TCR beta chain. This clonotype was observed a handful of times. Its antigen has not been determined. Per-nucleotide qualities are absent, and no much larger clonotype sits a single base away. The instrument was an Illumina NovaSeq 6000. TCR cDNA was synthesized by 5'RACE template switching, which introduced a universal primer site and unique molecular identifiers. cDNA synthesis was primed from both the TCR alpha and TCR beta constant segments. Libraries were amplified in two PCR steps, with sample barcodes and sequencing adapters added in the second step. Libraries were sequenced on Illumina HiSeq 2500 (2x100 bp) or NovaSeq (2x150 bp). On the study's bioinformatics: Demultiplexing of reads and collapsing into UMI consensus sequences were performed with MIGEC, and V(D)J alignment was carried out with MiXCR. Using edgeR on replicate PBMC samples, clonotypes were called vaccine-responding if FDR was below 0.01 and the log2 fold change was above 5 up to day 15. Each bulk clonotype was labeled CD4 or CD8 based on which sequenced repertoire, CD4 or CD8, contained the clonotype at higher abundance. Using fastp trimming at Q25 and MiXCR clonotype assembly, TCRdb reanalyzed the public sequencing data and kept in-frame beta chains. Duplicate CDR3 protein sequences are folded into a single record with the most common DNA and genes. These V and J calls derive from TCRdb rather than the authors' analysis. The sample table contains 350,000 to 550,000 distinct CDR3 sequences; only one count was recorded for about 19% of them. The leading ten clones occupy over 15% of the sample.

The intended sense of this specimen's treatment or condition label: live attenuated yellow fever vaccine strain. At each blood-draw timepoint, two biological replicates of bulk PBMCs were collected. A standard Ficoll-Paque protocol was used to isolate PBMCs from peripheral blood. TriZol was used to extract RNA from bulk PBMCs, CD4 and CD8 fractions, and dextramer-positive and dextramer-negative fractions. The sample belongs to a study of T cells after yellow fever vaccination (dated by TCRdb to about 2019). In terms of the full investigation: The SMART-Seq v4 Ultra Low Input RNA kit was used to prepare libraries from fractions with low cell numbers. Bulk PBMC replicates and cell subsets were isolated from blood drawn at multiple timepoints before and after both primary and secondary immunization. The cohort comprised two healthy male donors, one aged 18 to 30 and one aged 30 to 40 years. To follow T-cell clones before and after both primary and booster YFV17D yellow fever vaccination, bulk TCR alpha and beta repertoires underwent longitudinal sequencing. Here is what the overall study found, with its caveats: The study included only a couple of donors, which limits how far the findings can be generalized. A small share of clonotypes was detected in both CD4 and CD8 compartments, with the overlap likely arising from convergent recombination. Compared with the primary T-cell response, the secondary T-cell response was faster but weaker, reaching its peak on day 5 rather than on day 15. FACS-sorted repertoires could contain abundant contaminating clonotypes from the bulk population, so computational filtering was required. After the booster, most clones that had expanded after primary vaccination were detected again (over 95% of CD4 and 70% to 90% of CD8), suggesting broad maintenance of memory.

The clonotype comes from a man between 18 and 35 years old who received the YFV17D yellow fever vaccine. The sample consisted of PBMCs, taken before the yellow fever booster vaccination.

The DNA sequence is TGTGCCAGCAGCCACCCTCGGGCAGATACGCAGTATTTT. Its product reads: CASSHPRADTQYF. The chain links TRBV4-2 with TRBJ2-3; the D gene is unclear. There are 13 amino acids in the CDR3, from cysteine to phenylalanine inclusive. The sequence is cut down to CDR3 DNA, 39 bases in frame from base 1. Trimming takes 3 bases from V and 4 bases from J, and the germline ends sit 8 bases apart. As encoded in the germline V gene, CDR1 is LGHNA while CDR2 is YNFKEQ.